One sample yielded the 29 T cell receptor beta chains listed below, sequenced in a study of blood T cell repertoires in COVID-19. Data came from immunoSEQ multiplex PCR; TCRdb stores just in-frame clones and leaves some out. Counted here are 250,000 to 300,000 clones, around 90% occurring once; the ten biggest clones make up 2.2%. Sequencing used peripheral blood. Receptor source: a woman between 50 and 59 years old who had recovered from COVID-19.

The chain joins TRBV6-2 or TRBV6-3 to TRBJ2-5; 10 bases map to TRBD2. Trimming took 6 bases from V and 2 from J; bases not matched to a gene: 9. The germline gives CDR1 MNHEY, CDR2 SVGEGT. The length of the CDR3 is 16 residues. Here the CDR3 DNA reads TGTGCCAGCAGCACCGGACTAGCGGTGGGGCAAGAGACCCAGTACTTC. It yields the protein CASSTGLAVGQETQYF.

The chain couples TRBV5-4 to TRBJ1-3, with D uncertain. The CDR3 totals 14 residues. CDR1 and CDR2 from the germline V gene are SGHNT and YYREEE (reference sequence). Deletions cut 8 bases from V and 0 bases from J, with 12 bases between. Here the CDR3 reads CASRPWSSGNTIYF. CDR3 DNA: TGTGCCAGTCGACCTTGGAGCTCTGGAAACACCATATATTTT. The complete variable domain, with remaining parts taken from reference TRBV5-4 and TRBJ1-3, reads ETGVTQSPTHLIKTRGQQVTLRCSSQSGHNTVSWYQQALGQGPQFIFQYYREEENGRGNFPPRFSGLQFPNYSSELNVNALELDDSALYLCASRPWSSGNTIYFGEGSWLTVV.

The chain combines TRBV7-2 with TRBJ2-3; 8 bases are a match to TRBD1. The CDR3 covers 18 residues. CDR1 is SGHTA, CDR2 FQGNSA, per germline. With V trimmed by 7 bases and J by 1 base, 16 bases remained unmatched. This CDR3 is CASNTGTGALSGTDTQYF. DNA of the CDR3: TGTGCCAGCAACACCGGGACAGGAGCTTTATCCGGCACAGATACGCAGTATTTT. Using reference TRBV7-2 and TRBJ2-3 for the parts outside the CDR3, the full variable domain is GAGVSQSPSNKVTEKGKDVELRCDPISGHTALYWYRQSLGQGLEFLIYFQGNSAPDKSGLPSDRFSAERTGGSVSTLTIQRTQQEDSAVYLCASNTGTGALSGTDTQYFGPGTRLTVL.

This sequence joins TRBV7-9 and TRBJ1-5; 9 bases match TRBD1. The length of the CDR3 is 16 residues. Losses at the gene ends were 3 bases for V and 3 bases for J; bases not matched to a gene: 6. In germline, CDR1 is SEHNR, CDR2 FQNEAQ (reference sequence). The CDR3 DNA reads as TGTGCCAGCAGCTTGGGACAGGGCCGTAACAATCAGCCCCAGCATTTT. Translating it yields CASSLGQGRNNQPQHF.

This CDR3 reads CASSLITDTQYF. The DNA for the CDR3 is TGTGCCAGCAGCCTAATAACAGATACGCAGTATTTT. The chain links TRBV25-1 to TRBJ2-3; D is unclear. In germline, CDR1 is MGHDK, CDR2 SYGVNS. This CDR3 spans 12 amino acids. Trimming cost V 6 bases and J 3 bases, with 7 bases left between them.

This rearrangement joins TRBV20-1 to TRBJ2-1, with 7 bases identical to TRBD2. The germline V gene has CDR1 DFQATT and CDR2 SNEGSKA (reference sequence). With 6 bases clipped from V and 2 bases from J, the junction kept 19 bases outside the gene matches. The CDR3 runs to 18 residues. The CDR3 DNA is TGCAGTGCCAGTCCCCCGGGAGGTGGGGGTAGCACCTACAATGAGCAGTTCTTC. Protein product: CSASPPGGGGSTYNEQFF.

The chain joins TRBV7-8 to TRBJ2-5; possible D gene TRBD2, 6 bases. Germline V gene lookup returns CDR1 SGHVS and CDR2 FQNEAQ. V lost 1 base to trimming and J lost 5 bases, with 17 bases between them. This CDR3 is 16 amino acids long. The CDR3 loop reads CASSLVLADDGETQYF. Here the CDR3 DNA reads TGTGCCAGCAGCTTAGTCTTAGCGGACGACGGGGAGACCCAGTACTTC. Filled out from reference TRBV7-8 and TRBJ2-5, the complete variable domain reads GAGVSQSPRYKVAKRGQDVALRCDPISGHVSLFWYQQALGQGPEFLTYFQNEAQLDKSGLPSDRFFAERPEGSVSTLKIQRTQQEDSAVYLCASSLVLADDGETQYFGPGTRLLVL.

The chain employs TRBV7-9 and TRBJ1-1; TRBD1 aligns across 8 bases. Trimming cost V 5 bases and J 0 bases; bases outside gene matches: 17. Germline CDR1 is SEHNR and CDR2 is FQNEAQ (reference sequence). CDR3 length equals 19 residues. The DNA of the CDR3 is TGTGCCAGCAGCCCTTGGCCCCGGGACAGGCCTATCATGAACACTGAAGCTTTCTTT. This gives the protein CASSPWPRDRPIMNTEAFF.

This sequence joins TRBV19 and TRBJ1-2; 8 nucleotides match TRBD1. In germline, CDR1 is LNHDA, CDR2 SQIVND (reference sequence). J gave up 2 bases and V 2 bases, and 7 bases lay outside the gene matches. The CDR3 runs 16 residues. The CDR3, as DNA: TGTGCCAGTAGTATACAGGGGGCGATGGGGAACTATGGCTACACCTTC. Translation: CASSIQGAMGNYGYTF.

The CDR3 is CASSVISGSYNEQFF. CDR3 coding DNA: TGTGCCAGCAGCGTAATCAGCGGGAGCTACAATGAGCAGTTCTTC. The chain employs TRBV9 and TRBJ2-1; 8 bases are a match to TRBD2. The CDR3 sequence is 15 residues long. Looked up from germline, CDR1 is SGDLS and CDR2 is YYNGEE. The J segment lost 3 bases and the V segment lost 1 base, leaving 3 bases of the junction unmatched. Looking up the rest from reference TRBV9 and TRBJ2-1 gives the full variable domain: DSGVTQTPKHLITATGQRVTLRCSPRSGDLSVYWYQQSLDQGLQFLIQYYNGEERAKGNILERFSAQQFPDLHSELNLSSLELGDSALYFCASSVISGSYNEQFFGPGTRLTVL.

The chain joins TRBV15 to TRBJ2-1; 10 positions match TRBD2. The CDR3 covers 15 residues. Trimming at V came to 4 bases and at J to 3 bases, leaving 3 bases not matched to a gene. Germline-derived CDR1 and CDR2 are LNHNV and YYDKDF (reference sequence). The DNA of the CDR3 is TGTGCCACCAGCACCCTAGCGGGGGACTACAATGAGCAGTTCTTC. Residues: CATSTLAGDYNEQFF.

The genes are TRBV27 and TRBJ2-4; TRBD1 matches 7 bases. Unmatched junction bases numbered 0, after V lost 4 bases and J lost 3 bases. The CDR3 has 13 residues. CDR1 is MNHEY, CDR2 SMNVEV, per germline (reference sequence). The CDR3 sequence is CASSWDSKNIQYF. DNA for the CDR3: TGTGCCAGCAGTTGGGACAGCAAAAACATTCAGTACTTC.

The chain employs TRBV5-4 and TRBJ2-3, with D possibly matching TRBD1 (6 bases). Germline loops: CDR1 SGHNT, CDR2 YYREEE (reference sequence). There are 14 residues in the CDR3. Between the trimmed V and J ends, which lost 4 bases and 6 bases, there was a span of 15 bases. The CDR3 region is CASSPEFQGDTQYF. The CDR3 coding sequence is TGTGCCAGCAGCCCCGAATTTCAGGGGGATACGCAGTATTTT.

V is TRBV27 and J is TRBJ1-4; 7 nucleotides agree with TRBD1. The CDR3 spans 13 residues. From germline, CDR1 is MNHEY and CDR2 SMNVEV (reference sequence). V was clipped by 6 bases and J by 9 bases; unmatched bases: 7. CDR3 sequence: CASRGQSGQKLFF. The CDR3 DNA is TGTGCCAGCAGGGGACAGTCCGGTCAAAAACTGTTTTTT.

The chain carries TRBV9 and TRBJ2-5; maybe TRBD1 (5 bases). Germline V gene sequence: CDR1 SGDLS, CDR2 YYNGEE. The CDR3 has 15 amino acids. V was pared by 4 bases and J by 5 bases, with 18 bases between. CDR3 coding DNA: TGTGCCAGCAGCTCCTTCGGGTCTTCAGGGGAGACCCAGTACTTC. Protein: CASSSFGSSGETQYF.

This chain connects TRBV7-2 to TRBJ1-4; no clear D gene. Germline assignment: CDR1 SGHTA and CDR2 FQGNSA. The CDR3 sequence is 16 residues long. V lost 1 base, J lost 8 bases, and 17 bases lay in between. CDR3 in amino acids: CASSLVGGPAGEKLFF. CDR3 in DNA: TGTGCCAGCAGCTTAGTTGGAGGGCCGGCGGGCGAAAAACTGTTTTTT.

The chain joins TRBV19 to TRBJ2-2; 7 nucleotides align to TRBD2. CDR3 length equals 15 residues. Germline CDR1 is LNHDA and CDR2 is SQIVND (reference sequence). With V trimmed by 3 bases and J by 3 bases, 4 bases remained unmatched. The CDR3 nucleotides are TGTGCCAGTAGTATCGGCGGGGGATACACCGGGGAGCTGTTTTTT. Translating gives CASSIGGGYTGELFF.

The chain couples TRBV30 to TRBJ1-6, with 9 bases aligning to TRBD1. There are 12 residues in the CDR3. CDR1 and CDR2 (germline): GTSNPN, SVGIG (reference sequence). V lost 8 bases and J lost 7; bases outside the gene matches: 3. The CDR3 loop is CAGQGSNSPLHF. In DNA, the CDR3 is TGTGCCGGACAGGGGTCCAATTCACCCCTCCACTTT.

This clone was observed a single time. The J gene is TRBJ2-3, the V gene TRBV11-1, with no clear D. CDR1 and CDR2 (germline): SGHAT, FQDESV (reference sequence). V was cut by 1 base and J by 1 base, with 12 bases left in between. The CDR3 is 16 amino acids. The DNA of the CDR3 is TGTGCCAGCAGCTTAGGGGTAGCATCGGGCACAGATACGCAGTATTTT. As protein: CASSLGVASGTDTQYF. Filled out from reference TRBV11-1 and TRBJ2-3, the complete variable domain reads EAEVAQSPRYKITEKSQAVAFWCDPISGHATLYWYRQILGQGPELLVQFQDESVVDDSQLPKDRFSAERLKGVDSTLKIQPAELGDSAMYLCASSLGVASGTDTQYFGPGTRLTVL.

The chain recombines TRBV28 with TRBJ2-7; 10 positions agree with TRBD1. Germline V gene lookup returns CDR1 MDHEN and CDR2 SYDVKM. V lost 8 bases to trimming and J lost 7 bases; unmatched junction nucleotides: 14. The CDR3 is made up of 15 amino acids. CDR3 nucleotide sequence: TGTGCCAGCTTTGCGAACCGGGACAGGGGTGTTGAGCAGTACTTC. Translation: CASFANRDRGVEQYF. The full variable domain, its missing parts supplied by reference TRBV28 and TRBJ2-7, is DVKVTQSSRYLVKRTGEKVFLECVQDMDHENMFWYRQDPGLGLRLIYFSYDVKMKEKGDIPEGYSVSREKKERFSLILESASTNQTSMYLCASFANRDRGVEQYFGPGTRLTVT.

The chain couples TRBV19 to TRBJ2-7; TRBD1 matches 8 bases. CDR1 LNHDA and CDR2 SQIVND come from the germline V gene (reference sequence). The junction had 6 bases not matched to a gene; V was cut back by 2 bases and J by 6 bases. The CDR3 length is 14 residues. CDR3 sequence: CASSITRGQSEQYF. Here the CDR3 DNA reads TGTGCCAGTAGTATAACCAGGGGGCAATCCGAGCAGTACTTC. Drawing the rest from reference TRBV19 and TRBJ2-7, the complete variable domain is DGGITQSPKYLFRKEGQNVTLSCEQNLNHDAMYWYRQDPGQGLRLIYYSQIVNDFQKGDIAEGYSVSREKKESFPLTVTSAQKNPTAFYLCASSITRGQSEQYFGPGTRLTVT.

The J gene is TRBJ2-3, the V gene TRBV29-1; D uncertain. The CDR3 consists of 12 residues. The germline CDR1 and CDR2 sequences are SQVTM and ANQGSEA. The ends were cut back, 4 bases at V and 2 bases at J, with 7 bases in the middle. CDR3 loop: CSVGDFTDTQYF. The CDR3, as DNA: TGCAGCGTTGGAGACTTCACAGATACGCAGTATTTT.

This chain connects TRBV9 to TRBJ2-1, with D maybe TRBD2 (5 bases). There are 14 residues in the CDR3. Trimming removed 3 bases at V and 7 bases at J, with 14 bases between. CDR1 SGDLS and CDR2 YYNGEE come from the germline V gene. CDR3 sequence reads: CASSAGLEGNEQFF. CDR3 coding DNA: TGTGCCAGCAGCGCCGGACTCGAAGGGAATGAGCAGTTCTTC.

The chain employs TRBV9 and TRBJ1-3, with D tentatively TRBD1 (5 bases). This CDR3 is 15 amino acids long. The germline V and J ends were trimmed by 0 bases and 8 bases, with 15 bases remaining between them. Germline CDR1 and CDR2: SGDLS and YYNGEE. In DNA form, the CDR3 reads TGTGCCAGCAGCGTAGAAGACAGCTTAGGTGACACCATATATTTT. Protein sequence: CASSVEDSLGDTIYF.

Regarding this clone: Its ends do not fully match the called genes, so a read error is possible. CDR3 sequence: CASSLAVGGPSYNEQFF. The CDR3 DNA reads as TGTGCTAGCAGCTTAGCGGTGGGGGGGCCTTCCTACAATGAGCAGTTCTTC. V and J are TRBV7-7 and TRBJ2-1, with D possibly being TRBD2 (7 bases). The germline V gene encodes CDR1 SSHAT and CDR2 FNYEAQ (reference sequence). This CDR3 is 17 amino acids long.

The chain uses TRBV14 and TRBJ1-2; 7 bases map to TRBD1. This CDR3 is 15 amino acids long. V dropped 3 bases and J dropped 3; count of bases not matched to a gene: 7. The V gene's germline CDR1 is SGHDN and CDR2 FVKESK. CDR3 sequence reads: CASSQFRRGDYGYTF. CDR3 nucleotides: TGTGCCAGCAGCCAGTTCCGCAGGGGGGACTATGGCTACACCTTC.

The V call is TRBV3-1 (or the pseudogene TRBV3-2), the J call TRBJ1-1; 7 nucleotides line up with TRBD1. J lost 5 bases, V lost 6 bases, and 6 bases had no gene match. Germline CDR1 is LGHDT and CDR2 is YNNKEL (reference sequence). The CDR3 consists of 13 residues. Written as DNA, the CDR3 is TGTGCCAGCAGTGCGAAACAGGGGACTGAAGCTTTCTTT. It encodes CASSAKQGTEAFF.

The chain employs TRBV7-2 and TRBJ2-7; TRBD1 agrees at 8 bases. Germline trimming cut 6 bases from V and 2 bases from J; bases unmatched to any gene: 12. Per the germline V gene, CDR1 is SGHTA and CDR2 is FQGNSA. This CDR3 is 16 amino acids long. CDR3 in amino acids: CASSIQGAGIPYEQYF. The CDR3 DNA reads as TGTGCCAGCAGTATCCAGGGGGCGGGCATTCCCTACGAGCAGTACTTC.

The chain is built from TRBV10-3 and TRBJ1-1; D gene uncertain. CDR1 is ENHRY, CDR2 SYGVKD, per germline. The CDR3 has 16 amino acids. The germline V and J ends were trimmed by 0 bases and 5 bases, with 16 bases remaining between them. CDR3 nucleotides: TGTGCCATCAGTGAGTCGATACGGGGAGGTGAGACTGAAGCTTTCTTT. Its translation: CAISESIRGGETEAFF.